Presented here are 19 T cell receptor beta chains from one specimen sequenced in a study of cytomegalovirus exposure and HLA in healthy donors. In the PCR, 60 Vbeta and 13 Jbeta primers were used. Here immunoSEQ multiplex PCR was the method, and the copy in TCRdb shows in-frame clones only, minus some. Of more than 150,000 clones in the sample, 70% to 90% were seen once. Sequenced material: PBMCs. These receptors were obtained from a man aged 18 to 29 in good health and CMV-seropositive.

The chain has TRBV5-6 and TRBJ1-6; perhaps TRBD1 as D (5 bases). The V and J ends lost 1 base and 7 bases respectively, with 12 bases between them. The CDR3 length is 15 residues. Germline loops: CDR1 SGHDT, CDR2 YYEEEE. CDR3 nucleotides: TGTGCCAGCAGCTTGCTGCAGGGAAGGAATTCACCCCTCCACTTT. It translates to CASSLLQGRNSPLHF.

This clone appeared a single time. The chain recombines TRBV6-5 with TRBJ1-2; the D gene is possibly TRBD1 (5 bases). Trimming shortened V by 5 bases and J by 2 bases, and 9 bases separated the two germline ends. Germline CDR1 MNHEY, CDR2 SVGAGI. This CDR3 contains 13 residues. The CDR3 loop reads CASSPPGNYGYTF. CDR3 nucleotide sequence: TGTGCCAGCAGTCCCCCAGGGAACTATGGCTACACCTTC.

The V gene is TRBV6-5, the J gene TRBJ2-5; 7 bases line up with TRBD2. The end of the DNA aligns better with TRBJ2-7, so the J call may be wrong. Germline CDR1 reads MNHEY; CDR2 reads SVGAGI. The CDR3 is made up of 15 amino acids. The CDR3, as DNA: TGTGCCAGCAGTCCGGAGCTGGGACTAAACTACGAGCAGTACTTC. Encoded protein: CASSPELGLNYEQYF.

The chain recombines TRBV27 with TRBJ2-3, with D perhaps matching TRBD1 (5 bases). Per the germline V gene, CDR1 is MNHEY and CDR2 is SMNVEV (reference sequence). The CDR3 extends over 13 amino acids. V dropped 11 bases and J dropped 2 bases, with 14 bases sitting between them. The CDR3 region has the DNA TGTGCCCCCTCGGGCAGGGTCACAGATACGCAGTATTTT. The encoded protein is CAPSGRVTDTQYF.

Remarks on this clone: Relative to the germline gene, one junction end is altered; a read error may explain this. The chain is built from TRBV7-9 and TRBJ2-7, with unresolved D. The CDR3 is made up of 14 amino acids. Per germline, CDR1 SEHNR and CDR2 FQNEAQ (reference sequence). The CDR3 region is CSSSLDARIDEQYF. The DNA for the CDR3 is TGTTCCAGCAGCTTAGACGCACGAATAGACGAGCAGTACTTC.

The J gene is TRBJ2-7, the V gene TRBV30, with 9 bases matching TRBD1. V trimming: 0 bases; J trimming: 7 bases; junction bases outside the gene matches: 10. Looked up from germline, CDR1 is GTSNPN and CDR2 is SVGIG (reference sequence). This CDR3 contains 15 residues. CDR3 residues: CAWSVLTGQGAEQYF. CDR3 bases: TGTGCCTGGAGTGTACTTACGGGACAGGGAGCGGAGCAGTACTTC.

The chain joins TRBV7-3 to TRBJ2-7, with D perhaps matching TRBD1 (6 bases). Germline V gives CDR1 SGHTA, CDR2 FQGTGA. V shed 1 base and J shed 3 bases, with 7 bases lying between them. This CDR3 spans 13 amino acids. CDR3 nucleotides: TGTGCCAGCAGCTTAAGGGACAACTACGAGCAGTACTTC. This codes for CASSLRDNYEQYF.

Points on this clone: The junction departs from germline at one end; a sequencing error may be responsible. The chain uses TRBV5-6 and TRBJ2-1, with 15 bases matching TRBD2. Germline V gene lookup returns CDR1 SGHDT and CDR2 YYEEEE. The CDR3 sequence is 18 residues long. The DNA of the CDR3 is TGTGCCAGCAGACGAGGACTAGCGGGGGGGTTCCCCTACAATGGGCAGTTCTTC. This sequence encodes CASRRGLAGGFPYNGQFF.

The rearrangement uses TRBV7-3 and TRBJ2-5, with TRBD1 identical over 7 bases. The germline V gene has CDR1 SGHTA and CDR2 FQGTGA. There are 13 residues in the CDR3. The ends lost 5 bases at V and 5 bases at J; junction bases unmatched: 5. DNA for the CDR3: TGTGCCAGCAGCCTGACAGGGTCTGAGACCCAGTACTTC. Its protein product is CASSLTGSETQYF.

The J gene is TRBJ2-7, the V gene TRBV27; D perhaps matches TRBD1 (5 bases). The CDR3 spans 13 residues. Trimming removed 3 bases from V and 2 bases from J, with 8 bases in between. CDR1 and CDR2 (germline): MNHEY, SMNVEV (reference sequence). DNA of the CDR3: TGTGCCAGCAGTTTGTGGGGCGCCTACGAGCAGTACTTC. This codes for CASSLWGAYEQYF.

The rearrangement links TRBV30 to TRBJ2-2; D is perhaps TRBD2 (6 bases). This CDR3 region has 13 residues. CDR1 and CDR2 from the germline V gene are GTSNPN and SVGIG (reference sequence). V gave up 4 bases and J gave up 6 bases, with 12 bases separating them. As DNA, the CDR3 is TGTGCCTGGACTGGGGCTAGCGCCGGGGAGCTGTTTTTT. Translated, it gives CAWTGASAGELFF.

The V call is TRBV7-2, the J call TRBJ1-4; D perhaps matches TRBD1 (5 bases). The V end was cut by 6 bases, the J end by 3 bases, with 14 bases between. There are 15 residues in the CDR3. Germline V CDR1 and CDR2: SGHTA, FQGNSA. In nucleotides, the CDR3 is TGTGCCAGCAGATCCGAAGGGGATGCTAATGAAAAACTGTTTTTT. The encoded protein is CASRSEGDANEKLFF. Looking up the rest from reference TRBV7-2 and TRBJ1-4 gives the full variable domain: GAGVSQSPSNKVTEKGKDVELRCDPISGHTALYWYRQSLGQGLEFLIYFQGNSAPDKSGLPSDRFSAERTGGSVSTLTIQRTQQEDSAVYLCASRSEGDANEKLFFGSGTQLSVL.

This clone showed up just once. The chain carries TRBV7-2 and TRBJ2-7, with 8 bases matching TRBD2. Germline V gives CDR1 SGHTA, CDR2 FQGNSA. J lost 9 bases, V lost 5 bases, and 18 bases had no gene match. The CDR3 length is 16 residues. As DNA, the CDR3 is TGTGCCAGCAGCCCTCGGGTGGGGGGACTAGTTGTTTGGCAGTACTTC. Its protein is CASSPRVGGLVVWQYF.

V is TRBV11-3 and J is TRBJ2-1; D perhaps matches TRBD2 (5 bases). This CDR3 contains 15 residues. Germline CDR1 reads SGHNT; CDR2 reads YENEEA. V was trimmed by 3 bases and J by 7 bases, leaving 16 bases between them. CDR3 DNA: TGTGCCAGCAGCTTGGGCAGCGGTAGGGAGAATGAGCAGTTCTTC. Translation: CASSLGSGRENEQFF.

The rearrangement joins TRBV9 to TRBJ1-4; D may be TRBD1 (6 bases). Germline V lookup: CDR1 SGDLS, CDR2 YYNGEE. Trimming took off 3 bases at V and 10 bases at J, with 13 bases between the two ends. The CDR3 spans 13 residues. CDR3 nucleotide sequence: TGTGCCAGCAGCGACGGACAGAGCGGAAAACTGTTTTTT. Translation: CASSDGQSGKLFF. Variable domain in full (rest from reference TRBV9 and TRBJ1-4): DSGVTQTPKHLITATGQRVTLRCSPRSGDLSVYWYQQSLDQGLQFLIQYYNGEERAKGNILERFSAQQFPDLHSELNLSSLELGDSALYFCASSDGQSGKLFFGSGTQLSVL.

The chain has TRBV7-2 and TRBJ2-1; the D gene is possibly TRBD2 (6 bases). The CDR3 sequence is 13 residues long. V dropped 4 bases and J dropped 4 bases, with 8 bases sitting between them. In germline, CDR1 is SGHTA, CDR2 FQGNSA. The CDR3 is CASSSTSYNEQFF. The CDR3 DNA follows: TGTGCCAGCAGCTCGACTAGTTACAATGAGCAGTTCTTC.

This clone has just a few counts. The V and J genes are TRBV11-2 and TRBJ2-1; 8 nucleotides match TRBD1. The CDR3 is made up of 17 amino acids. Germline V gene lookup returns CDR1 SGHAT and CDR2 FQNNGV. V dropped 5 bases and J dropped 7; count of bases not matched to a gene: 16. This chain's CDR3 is CASSPPTGTGHRNEQFF. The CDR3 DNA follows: TGTGCCAGCAGCCCCCCCACCGGGACAGGCCACCGAAATGAGCAGTTCTTC. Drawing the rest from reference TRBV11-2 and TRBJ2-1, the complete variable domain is EAGVAQSPRYKIIEKRQSVAFWCNPISGHATLYWYQQILGQGPKLLIQFQNNGVVDDSQLPKDRFSAERLKGVDSTLKIQPAKLEDSAVYLCASSPPTGTGHRNEQFFGPGTRLTVL.

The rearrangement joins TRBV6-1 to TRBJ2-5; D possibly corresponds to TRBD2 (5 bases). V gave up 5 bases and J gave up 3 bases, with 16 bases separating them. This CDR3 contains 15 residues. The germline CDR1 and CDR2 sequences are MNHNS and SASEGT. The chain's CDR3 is CASSSRWRQKETQYF. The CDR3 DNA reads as TGTGCCAGCAGTTCCCGATGGAGGCAGAAAGAGACCCAGTACTTC.

The CDR3 DNA follows: TGTGCCAGCAGCGCGCGGGGAATCAAAGAGACCCAGTACTTC. Translated, it gives CASSARGIKETQYF. The chain has TRBV9 and TRBJ2-5; TRBD2 is a possible D gene (6 bases). Germline V gene lookup returns CDR1 SGDLS and CDR2 YYNGEE. V lost 3 bases, J lost 3 bases, and 12 bases lay in between. The length of the CDR3 is 14 residues.